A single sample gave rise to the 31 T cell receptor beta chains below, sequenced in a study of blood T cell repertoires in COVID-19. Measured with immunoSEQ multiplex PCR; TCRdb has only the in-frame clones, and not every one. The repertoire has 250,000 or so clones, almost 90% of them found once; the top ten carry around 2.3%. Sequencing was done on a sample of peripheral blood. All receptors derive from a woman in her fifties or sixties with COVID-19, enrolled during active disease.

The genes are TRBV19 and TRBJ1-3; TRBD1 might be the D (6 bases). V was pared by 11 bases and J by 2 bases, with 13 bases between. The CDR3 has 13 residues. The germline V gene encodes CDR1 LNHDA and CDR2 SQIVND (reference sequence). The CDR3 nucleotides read TGTGCCGCCCGGGGGGACACTGGAAACACCATATATTTT. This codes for CAARGDTGNTIYF.

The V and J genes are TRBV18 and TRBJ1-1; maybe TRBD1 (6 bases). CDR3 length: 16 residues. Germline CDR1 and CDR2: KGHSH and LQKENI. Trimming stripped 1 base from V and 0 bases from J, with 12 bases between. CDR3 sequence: CASSPLLQGMNTEAFF. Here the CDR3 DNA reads TGTGCCAGCTCACCACTGCTACAGGGCATGAACACTGAAGCTTTCTTT. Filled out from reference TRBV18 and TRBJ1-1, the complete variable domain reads NAGVMQNPRHLVRRRGQEARLRCSPMKGHSHVYWYRQLPEEGLKFMVYLQKENIIDESGMPKERFSAEFPKEGPSILRIQQVVRGDSAAYFCASSPLLQGMNTEAFFGQGTRLTVV.

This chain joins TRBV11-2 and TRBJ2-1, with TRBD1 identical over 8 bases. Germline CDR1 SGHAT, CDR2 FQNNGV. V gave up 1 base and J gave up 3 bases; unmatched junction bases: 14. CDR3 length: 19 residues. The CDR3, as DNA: TGTGCCAGCAGCTTAGGGCCTCCCGGGACAGGACCCCTCTACAATGAGCAGTTCTTC. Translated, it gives CASSLGPPGTGPLYNEQFF.

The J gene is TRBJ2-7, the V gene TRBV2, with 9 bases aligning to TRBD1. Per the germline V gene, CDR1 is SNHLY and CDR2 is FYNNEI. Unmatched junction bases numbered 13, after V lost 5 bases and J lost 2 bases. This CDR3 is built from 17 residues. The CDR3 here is CASSTSQRGQGTYEQYF. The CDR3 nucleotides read TGTGCCAGCAGTACAAGCCAGAGGGGACAGGGTACCTACGAGCAGTACTTC.

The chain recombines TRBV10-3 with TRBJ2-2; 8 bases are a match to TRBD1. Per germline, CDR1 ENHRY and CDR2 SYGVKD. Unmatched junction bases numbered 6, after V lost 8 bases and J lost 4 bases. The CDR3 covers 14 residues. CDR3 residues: CAIRGQEGTGELFF. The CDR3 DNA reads TGTGCCATCCGGGGACAGGAAGGCACCGGGGAGCTGTTTTTT.

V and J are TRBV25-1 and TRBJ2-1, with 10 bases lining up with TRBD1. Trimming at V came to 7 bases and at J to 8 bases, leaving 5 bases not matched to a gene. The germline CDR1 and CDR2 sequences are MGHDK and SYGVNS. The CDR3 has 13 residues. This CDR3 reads CASIRTGGDEQFF. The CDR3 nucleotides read TGTGCCAGCATTAGGACAGGGGGAGATGAGCAGTTCTTC.

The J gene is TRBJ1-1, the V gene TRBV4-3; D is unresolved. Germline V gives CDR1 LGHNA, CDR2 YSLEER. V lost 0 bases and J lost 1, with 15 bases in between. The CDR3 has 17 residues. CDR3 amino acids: CASSQEGGGLKNTEAFF. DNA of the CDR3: TGCGCCAGCAGCCAAGAAGGAGGCGGACTCAAGAACACTGAAGCTTTCTTT.

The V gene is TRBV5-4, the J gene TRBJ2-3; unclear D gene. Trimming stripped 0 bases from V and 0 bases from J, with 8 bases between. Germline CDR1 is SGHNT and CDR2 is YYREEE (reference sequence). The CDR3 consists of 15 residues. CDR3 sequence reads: CASSLAIGSTDTQYF. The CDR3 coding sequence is TGTGCCAGCAGCTTGGCCATCGGGAGCACAGATACGCAGTATTTT.

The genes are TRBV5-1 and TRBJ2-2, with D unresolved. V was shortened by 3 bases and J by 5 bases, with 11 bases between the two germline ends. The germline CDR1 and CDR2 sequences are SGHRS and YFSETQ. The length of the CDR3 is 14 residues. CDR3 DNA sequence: TGCGCCAGCAGCTCGTCAGGCGATACCGGGGAGCTGTTTTTT. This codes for CASSSSGDTGELFF.

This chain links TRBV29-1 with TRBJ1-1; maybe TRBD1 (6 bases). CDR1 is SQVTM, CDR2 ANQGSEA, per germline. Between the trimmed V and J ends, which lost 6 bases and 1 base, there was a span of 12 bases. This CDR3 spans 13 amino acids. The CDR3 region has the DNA TGCAGCGTGAGCAGGGGCGGGAACACTGAAGCTTTCTTT. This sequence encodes CSVSRGGNTEAFF. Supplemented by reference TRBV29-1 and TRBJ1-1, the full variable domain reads SAVISQKPSRDICQRGTSLTIQCQVDSQVTMMFWYRQQPGQSLTLIATANQGSEATYESGFVIDKFPISRPNLTFSTLTVSNMSPEDSSIYLCSVSRGGNTEAFFGQGTRLTVV.

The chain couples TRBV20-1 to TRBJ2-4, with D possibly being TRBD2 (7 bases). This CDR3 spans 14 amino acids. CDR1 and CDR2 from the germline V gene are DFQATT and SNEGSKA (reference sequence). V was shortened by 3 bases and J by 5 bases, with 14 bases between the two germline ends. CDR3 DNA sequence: TGCAGTGCTAGTGTGGGGGGGCTAGAAAACATTCAGTACTTC. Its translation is CSASVGGLENIQYF.

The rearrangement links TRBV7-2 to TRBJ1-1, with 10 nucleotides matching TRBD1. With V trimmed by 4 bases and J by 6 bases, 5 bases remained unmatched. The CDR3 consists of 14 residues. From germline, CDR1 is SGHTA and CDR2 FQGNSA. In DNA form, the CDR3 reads TGTGCCAGCAGCTCGGGACAGGGGATGTCTGAAGCTTTCTTT. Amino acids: CASSSGQGMSEAFF.

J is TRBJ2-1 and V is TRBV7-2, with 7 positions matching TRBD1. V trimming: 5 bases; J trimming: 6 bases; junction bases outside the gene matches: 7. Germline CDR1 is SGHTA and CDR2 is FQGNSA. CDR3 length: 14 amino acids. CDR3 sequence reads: CASSPRTGTNEQFF. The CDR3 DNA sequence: TGTGCCAGCAGCCCAAGGACAGGTACCAATGAGCAGTTCTTC.

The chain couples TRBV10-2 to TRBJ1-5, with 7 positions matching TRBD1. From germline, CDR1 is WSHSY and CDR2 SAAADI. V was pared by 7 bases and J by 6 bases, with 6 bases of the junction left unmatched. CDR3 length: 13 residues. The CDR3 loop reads CASTRQGGQPQHF. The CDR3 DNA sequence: TGCGCCAGCACCCGACAGGGCGGTCAGCCCCAGCATTTT.

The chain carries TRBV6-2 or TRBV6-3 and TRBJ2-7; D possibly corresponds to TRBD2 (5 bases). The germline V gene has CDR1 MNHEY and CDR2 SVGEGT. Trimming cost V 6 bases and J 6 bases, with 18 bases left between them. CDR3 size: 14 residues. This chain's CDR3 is CASSPTGYSLEQYF. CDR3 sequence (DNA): TGTGCCAGCAGCCCCACGGGATACTCCCTCGAGCAGTACTTC.

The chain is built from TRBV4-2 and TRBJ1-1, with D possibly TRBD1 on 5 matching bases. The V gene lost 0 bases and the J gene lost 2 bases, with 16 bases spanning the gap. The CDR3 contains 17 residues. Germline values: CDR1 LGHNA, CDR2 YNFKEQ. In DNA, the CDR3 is TGTGCCAGCAGCCAAGATGCCCTGCGACAGACAAACACTGAAGCTTTCTTT. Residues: CASSQDALRQTNTEAFF.

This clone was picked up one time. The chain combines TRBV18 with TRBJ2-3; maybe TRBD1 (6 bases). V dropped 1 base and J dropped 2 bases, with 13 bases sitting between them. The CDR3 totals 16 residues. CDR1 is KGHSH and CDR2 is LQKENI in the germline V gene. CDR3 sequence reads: CASSPRQTGFTDTQYF. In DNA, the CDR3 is TGTGCCAGCTCACCACGGCAGACAGGTTTCACAGATACGCAGTATTTT.

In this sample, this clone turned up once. Written as DNA, the CDR3 is TGTGCCAGTAGTTCCCGGGACAGGGGATATGGCTACACCTTC. Protein sequence: CASSSRDRGYGYTF. The rearrangement uses TRBV19 and TRBJ1-2; 10 bases match TRBD1. The CDR3 runs to 14 residues. V lost 5 bases, J lost 5 bases, and 5 bases stayed unmatched. Germline V gene sequence: CDR1 LNHDA, CDR2 SQIVND (reference sequence). The full variable domain, its missing parts supplied by reference TRBV19 and TRBJ1-2, is DGGITQSPKYLFRKEGQNVTLSCEQNLNHDAMYWYRQDPGQGLRLIYYSQIVNDFQKGDIAEGYSVSREKKESFPLTVTSAQKNPTAFYLCASSSRDRGYGYTFGSGTRLTVV.

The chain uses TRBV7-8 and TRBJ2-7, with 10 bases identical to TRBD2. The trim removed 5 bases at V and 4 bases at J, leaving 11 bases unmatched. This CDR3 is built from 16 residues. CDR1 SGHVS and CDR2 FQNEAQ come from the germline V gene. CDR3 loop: CASSQLASGGGYEQYF. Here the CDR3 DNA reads TGTGCCAGCAGCCAACTGGCTAGCGGGGGAGGTTACGAGCAGTACTTC.

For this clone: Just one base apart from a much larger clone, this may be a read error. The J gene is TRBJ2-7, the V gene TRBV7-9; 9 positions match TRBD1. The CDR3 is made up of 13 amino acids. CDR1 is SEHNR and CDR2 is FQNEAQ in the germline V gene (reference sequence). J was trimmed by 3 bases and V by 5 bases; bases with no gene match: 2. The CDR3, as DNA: TGTGCCAGCAGCCCGGGACAGGGCTACGAGCAGTACTTC. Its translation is CASSPGQGYEQYF.

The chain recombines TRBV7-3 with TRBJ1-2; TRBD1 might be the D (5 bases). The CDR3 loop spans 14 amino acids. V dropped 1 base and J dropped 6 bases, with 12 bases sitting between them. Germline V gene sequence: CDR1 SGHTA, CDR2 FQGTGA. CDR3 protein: CASSLSTLQDGYTF. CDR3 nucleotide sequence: TGTGCCAGCAGCTTAAGCACCTTACAGGATGGCTACACCTTC.

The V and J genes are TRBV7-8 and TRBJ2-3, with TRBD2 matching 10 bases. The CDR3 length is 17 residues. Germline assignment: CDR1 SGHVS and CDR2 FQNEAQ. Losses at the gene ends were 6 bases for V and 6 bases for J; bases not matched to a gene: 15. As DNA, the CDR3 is TGTGCCAGCAGGGACCAACTAGCGGGGTTATTCTCGGATACGCAGTATTTT. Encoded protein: CASRDQLAGLFSDTQYF.

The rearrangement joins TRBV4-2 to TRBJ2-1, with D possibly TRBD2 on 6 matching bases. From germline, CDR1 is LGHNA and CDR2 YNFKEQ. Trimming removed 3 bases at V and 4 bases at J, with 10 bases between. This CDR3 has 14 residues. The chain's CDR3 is CASSHLEGYNEQFF. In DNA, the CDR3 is TGTGCCAGCAGCCATTTGGAGGGTTACAATGAGCAGTTCTTC.

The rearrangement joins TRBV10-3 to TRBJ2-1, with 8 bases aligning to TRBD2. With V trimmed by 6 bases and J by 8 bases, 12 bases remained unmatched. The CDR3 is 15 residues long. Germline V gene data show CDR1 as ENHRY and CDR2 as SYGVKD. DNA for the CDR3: TGTGCCATCAGGGCTACTAGCGGCCCCACCGATGAGCAGTTCTTC. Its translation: CAIRATSGPTDEQFF.

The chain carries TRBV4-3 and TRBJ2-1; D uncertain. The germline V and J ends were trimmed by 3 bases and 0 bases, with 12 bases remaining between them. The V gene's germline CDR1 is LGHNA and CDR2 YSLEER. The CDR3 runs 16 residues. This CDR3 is CASSQYYLSSYNEQFF. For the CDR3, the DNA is TGCGCCAGCAGCCAGTACTATCTTAGCTCCTACAATGAGCAGTTCTTC.

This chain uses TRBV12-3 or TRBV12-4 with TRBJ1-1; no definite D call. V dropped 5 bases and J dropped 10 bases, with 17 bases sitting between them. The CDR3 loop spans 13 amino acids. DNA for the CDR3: TGTGCCAGCAGTAGTAGTTCCTCGGCAGGAGCTTTCTTT. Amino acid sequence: CASSSSSSAGAFF.

The CDR3 spells CASTKGQGGEKLFF. DNA of the CDR3: TGTGCCAGCACCAAAGGGCAGGGAGGAGAAAAACTGTTTTTT. The J gene is TRBJ1-4, the V gene TRBV7-9, with D perhaps matching TRBD1 (5 bases). CDR1 is SEHNR, CDR2 FQNEAQ, per germline (reference sequence). The CDR3 length is 14 residues. V was clipped by 7 bases and J by 8 bases, with 17 bases between them.

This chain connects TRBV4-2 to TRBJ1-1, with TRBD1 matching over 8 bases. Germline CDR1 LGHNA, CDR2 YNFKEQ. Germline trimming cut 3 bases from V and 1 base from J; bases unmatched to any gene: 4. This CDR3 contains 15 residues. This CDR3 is CASSHFTGGNTEAFF. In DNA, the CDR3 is TGTGCCAGCAGCCATTTTACAGGGGGGAACACTGAAGCTTTCTTT.

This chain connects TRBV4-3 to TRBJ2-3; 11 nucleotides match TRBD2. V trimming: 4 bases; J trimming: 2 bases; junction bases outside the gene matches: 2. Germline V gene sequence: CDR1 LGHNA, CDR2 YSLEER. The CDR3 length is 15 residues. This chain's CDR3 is CASSPTSGVTDTQYF. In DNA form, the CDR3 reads TGCGCCAGCAGCCCGACTAGCGGGGTCACAGATACGCAGTATTTT.

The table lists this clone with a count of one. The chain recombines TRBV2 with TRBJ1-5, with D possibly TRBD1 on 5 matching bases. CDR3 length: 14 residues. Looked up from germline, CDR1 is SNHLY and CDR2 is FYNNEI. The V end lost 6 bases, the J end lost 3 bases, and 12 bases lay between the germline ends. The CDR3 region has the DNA TGTGCCAGCAGGGACAAAACCCCCAATCAGCCCCAGCATTTT. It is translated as CASRDKTPNQPQHF.

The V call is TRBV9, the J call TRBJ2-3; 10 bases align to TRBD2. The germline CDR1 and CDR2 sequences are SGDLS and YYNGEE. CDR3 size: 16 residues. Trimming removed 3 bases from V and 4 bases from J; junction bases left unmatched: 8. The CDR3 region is CASSARFSGGADTQYF. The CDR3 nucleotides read TGTGCCAGCAGCGCGAGGTTCAGCGGGGGGGCAGATACGCAGTATTTT.